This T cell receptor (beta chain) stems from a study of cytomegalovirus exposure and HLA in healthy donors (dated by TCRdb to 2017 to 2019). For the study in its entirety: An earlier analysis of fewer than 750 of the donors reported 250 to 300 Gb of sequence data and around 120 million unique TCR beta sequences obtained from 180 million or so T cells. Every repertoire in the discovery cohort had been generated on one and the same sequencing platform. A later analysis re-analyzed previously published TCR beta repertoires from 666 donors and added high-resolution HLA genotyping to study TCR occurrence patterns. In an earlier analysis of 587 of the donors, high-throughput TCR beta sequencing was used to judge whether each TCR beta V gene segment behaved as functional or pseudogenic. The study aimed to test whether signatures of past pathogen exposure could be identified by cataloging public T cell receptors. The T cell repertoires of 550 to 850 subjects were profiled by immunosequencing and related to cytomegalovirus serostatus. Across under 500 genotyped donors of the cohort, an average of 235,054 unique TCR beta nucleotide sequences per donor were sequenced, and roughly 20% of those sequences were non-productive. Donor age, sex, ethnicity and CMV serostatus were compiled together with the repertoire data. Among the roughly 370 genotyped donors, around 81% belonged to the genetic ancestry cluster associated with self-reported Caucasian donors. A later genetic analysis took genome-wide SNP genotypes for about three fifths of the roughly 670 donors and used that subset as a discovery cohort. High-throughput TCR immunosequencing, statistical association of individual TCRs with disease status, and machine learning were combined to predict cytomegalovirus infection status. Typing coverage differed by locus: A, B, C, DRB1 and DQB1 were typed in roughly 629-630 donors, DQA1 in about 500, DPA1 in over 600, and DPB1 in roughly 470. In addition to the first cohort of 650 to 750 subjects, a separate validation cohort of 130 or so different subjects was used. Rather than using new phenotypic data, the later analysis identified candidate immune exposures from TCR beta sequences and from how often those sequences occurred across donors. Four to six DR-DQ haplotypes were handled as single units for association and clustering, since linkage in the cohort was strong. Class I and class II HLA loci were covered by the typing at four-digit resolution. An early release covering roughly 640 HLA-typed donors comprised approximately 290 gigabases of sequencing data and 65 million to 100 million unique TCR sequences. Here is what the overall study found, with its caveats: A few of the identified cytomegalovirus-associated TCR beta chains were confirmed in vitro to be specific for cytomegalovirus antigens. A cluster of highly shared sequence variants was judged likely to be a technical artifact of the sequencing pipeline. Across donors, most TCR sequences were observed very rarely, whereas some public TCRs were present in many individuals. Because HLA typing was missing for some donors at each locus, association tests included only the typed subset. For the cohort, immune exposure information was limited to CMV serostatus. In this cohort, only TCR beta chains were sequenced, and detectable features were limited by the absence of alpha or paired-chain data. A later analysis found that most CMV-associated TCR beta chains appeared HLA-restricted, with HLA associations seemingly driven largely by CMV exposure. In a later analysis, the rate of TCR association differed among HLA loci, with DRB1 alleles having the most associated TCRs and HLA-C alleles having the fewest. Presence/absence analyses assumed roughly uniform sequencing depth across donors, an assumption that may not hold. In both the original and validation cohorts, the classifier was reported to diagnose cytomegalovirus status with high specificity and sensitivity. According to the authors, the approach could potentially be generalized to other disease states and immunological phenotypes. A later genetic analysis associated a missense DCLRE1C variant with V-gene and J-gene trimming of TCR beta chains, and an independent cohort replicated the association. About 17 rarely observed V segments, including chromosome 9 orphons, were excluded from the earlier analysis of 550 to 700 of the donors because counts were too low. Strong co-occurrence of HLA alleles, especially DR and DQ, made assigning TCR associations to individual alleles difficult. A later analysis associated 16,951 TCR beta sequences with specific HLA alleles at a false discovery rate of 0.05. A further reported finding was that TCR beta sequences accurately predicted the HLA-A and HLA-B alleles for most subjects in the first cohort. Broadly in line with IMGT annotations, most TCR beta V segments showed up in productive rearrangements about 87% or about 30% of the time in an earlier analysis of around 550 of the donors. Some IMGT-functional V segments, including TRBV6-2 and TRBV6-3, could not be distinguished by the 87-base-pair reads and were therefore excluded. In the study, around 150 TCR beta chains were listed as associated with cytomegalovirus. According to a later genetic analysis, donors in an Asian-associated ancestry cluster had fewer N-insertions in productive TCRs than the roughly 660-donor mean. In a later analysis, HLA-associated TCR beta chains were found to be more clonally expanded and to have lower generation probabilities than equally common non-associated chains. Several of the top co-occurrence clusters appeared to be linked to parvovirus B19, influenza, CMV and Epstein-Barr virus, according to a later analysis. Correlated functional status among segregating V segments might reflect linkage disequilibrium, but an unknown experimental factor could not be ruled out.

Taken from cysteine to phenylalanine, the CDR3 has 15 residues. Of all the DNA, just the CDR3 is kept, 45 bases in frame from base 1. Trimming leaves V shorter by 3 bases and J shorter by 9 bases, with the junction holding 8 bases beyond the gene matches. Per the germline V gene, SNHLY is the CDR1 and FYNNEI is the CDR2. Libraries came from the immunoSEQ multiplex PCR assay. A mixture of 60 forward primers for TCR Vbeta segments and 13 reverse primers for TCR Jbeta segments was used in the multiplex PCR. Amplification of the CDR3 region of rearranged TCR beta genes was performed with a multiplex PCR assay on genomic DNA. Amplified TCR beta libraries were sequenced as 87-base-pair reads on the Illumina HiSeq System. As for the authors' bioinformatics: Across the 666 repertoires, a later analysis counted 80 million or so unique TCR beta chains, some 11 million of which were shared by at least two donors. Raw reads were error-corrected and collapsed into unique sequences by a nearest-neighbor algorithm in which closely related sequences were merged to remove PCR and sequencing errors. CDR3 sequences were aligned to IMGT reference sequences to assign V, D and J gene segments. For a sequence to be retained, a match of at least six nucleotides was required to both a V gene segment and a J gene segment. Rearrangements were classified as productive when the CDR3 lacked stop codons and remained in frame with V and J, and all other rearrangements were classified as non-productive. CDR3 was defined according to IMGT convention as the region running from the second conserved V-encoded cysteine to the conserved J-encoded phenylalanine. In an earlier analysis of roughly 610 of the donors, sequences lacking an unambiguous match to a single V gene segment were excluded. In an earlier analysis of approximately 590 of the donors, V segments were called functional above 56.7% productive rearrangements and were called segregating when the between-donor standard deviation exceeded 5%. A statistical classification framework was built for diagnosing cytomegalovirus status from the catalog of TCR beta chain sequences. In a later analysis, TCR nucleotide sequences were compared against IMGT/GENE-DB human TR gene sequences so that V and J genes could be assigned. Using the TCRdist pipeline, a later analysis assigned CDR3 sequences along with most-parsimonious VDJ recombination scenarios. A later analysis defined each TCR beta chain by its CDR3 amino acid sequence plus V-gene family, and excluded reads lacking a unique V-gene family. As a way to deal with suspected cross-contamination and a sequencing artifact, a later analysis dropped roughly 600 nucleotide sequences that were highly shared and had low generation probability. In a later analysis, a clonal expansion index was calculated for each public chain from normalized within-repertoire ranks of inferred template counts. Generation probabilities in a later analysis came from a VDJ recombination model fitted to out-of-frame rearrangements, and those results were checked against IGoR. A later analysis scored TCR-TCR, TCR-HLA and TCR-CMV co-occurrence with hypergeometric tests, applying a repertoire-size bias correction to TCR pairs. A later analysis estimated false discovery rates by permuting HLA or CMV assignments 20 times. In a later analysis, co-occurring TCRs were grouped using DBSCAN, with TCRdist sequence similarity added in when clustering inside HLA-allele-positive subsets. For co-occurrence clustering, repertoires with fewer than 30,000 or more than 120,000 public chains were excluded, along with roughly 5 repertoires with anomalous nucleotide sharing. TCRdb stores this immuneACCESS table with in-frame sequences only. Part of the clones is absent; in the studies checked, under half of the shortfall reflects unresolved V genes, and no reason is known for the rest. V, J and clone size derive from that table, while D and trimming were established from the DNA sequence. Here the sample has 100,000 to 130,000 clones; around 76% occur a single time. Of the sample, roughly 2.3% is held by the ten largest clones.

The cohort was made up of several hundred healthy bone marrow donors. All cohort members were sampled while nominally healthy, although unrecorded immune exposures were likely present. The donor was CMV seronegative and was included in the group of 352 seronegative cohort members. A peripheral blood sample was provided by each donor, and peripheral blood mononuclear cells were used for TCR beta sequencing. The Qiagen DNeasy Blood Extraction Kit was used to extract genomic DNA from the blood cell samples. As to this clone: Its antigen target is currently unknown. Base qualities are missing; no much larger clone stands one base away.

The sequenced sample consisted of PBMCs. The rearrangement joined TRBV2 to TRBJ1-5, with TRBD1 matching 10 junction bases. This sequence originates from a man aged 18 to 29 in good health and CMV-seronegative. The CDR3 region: CASSDRTGGTGPQHF. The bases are TGTGCCAGCAGTGATAGGACAGGGGGGACAGGGCCCCAGCATTTT.